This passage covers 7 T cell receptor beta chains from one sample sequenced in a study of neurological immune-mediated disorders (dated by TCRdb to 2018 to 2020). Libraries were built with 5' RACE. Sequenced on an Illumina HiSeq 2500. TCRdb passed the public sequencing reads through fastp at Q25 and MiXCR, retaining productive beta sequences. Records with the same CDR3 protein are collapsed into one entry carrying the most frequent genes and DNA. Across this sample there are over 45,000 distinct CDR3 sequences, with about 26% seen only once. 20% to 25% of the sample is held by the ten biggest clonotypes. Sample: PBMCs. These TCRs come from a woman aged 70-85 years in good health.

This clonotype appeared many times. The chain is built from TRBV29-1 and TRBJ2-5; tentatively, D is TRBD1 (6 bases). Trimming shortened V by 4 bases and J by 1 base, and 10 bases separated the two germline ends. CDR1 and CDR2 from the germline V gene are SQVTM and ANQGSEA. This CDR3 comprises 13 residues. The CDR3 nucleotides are TGCAGCGTTGTCAGGGGTTCCCAAGAGACCCAGTACTTC. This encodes CSVVRGSQETQYF.

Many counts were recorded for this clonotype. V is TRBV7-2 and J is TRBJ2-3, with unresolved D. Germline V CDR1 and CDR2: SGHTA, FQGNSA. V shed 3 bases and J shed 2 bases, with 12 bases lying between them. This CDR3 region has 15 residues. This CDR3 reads CASSLTRHYTDTQYF. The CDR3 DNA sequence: TGTGCCAGCAGCTTGACCAGGCATTACACAGATACGCAGTATTTT. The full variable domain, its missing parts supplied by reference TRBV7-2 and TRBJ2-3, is GAGVSQSPSNKVTEKGKDVELRCDPISGHTALYWYRQSLGQGLEFLIYFQGNSAPDKSGLPSDRFSAERTGGSVSTLTIQRTQQEDSAVYLCASSLTRHYTDTQYFGPGTRLTVL.

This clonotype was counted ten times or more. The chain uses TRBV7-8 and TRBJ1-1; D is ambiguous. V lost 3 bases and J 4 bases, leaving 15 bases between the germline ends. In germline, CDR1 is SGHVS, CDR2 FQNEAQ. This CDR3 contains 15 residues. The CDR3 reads CASSLPTGYGTEAFF. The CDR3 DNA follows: TGTGCCAGCAGCTTGCCCACGGGGTATGGCACTGAAGCTTTCTTT. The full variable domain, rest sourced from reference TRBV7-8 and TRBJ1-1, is GAGVSQSPRYKVAKRGQDVALRCDPISGHVSLFWYQQALGQGPEFLTYFQNEAQLDKSGLPSDRFFAERPEGSVSTLKIQRTQQEDSAVYLCASSLPTGYGTEAFFGQGTRLTVV.

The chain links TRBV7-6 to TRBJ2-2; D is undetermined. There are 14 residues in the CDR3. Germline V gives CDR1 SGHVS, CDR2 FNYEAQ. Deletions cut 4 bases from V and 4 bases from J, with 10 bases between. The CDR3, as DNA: TGTGCCAGCAGCTCAGGACGGAGCACCGGGGAGCTGTTTTTT. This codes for CASSSGRSTGELFF.

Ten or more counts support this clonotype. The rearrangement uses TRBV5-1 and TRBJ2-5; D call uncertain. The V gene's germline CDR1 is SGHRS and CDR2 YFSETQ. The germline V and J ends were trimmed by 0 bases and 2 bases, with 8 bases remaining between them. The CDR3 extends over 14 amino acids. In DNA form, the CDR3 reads TGCGCCAGCAGCTTGGAGCCAGCTCAAGAGACCCAGTACTTC. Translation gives CASSLEPAQETQYF.

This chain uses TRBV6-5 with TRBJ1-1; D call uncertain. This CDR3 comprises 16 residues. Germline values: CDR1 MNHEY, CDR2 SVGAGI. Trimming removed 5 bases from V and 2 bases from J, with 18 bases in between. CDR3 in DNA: TGTGCCAGCAGTAGAACCCGACCCGACATTAACACTGAAGCTTTCTTT. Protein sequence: CASSRTRPDINTEAFF.

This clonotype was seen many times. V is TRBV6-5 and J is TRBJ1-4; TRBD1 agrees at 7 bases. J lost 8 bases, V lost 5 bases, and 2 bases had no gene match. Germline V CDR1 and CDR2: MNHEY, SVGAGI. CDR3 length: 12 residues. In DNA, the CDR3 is TGTGCCAGCAGTCAAGGGGGCGAAAAACTGTTTTTT. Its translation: CASSQGGEKLFF.